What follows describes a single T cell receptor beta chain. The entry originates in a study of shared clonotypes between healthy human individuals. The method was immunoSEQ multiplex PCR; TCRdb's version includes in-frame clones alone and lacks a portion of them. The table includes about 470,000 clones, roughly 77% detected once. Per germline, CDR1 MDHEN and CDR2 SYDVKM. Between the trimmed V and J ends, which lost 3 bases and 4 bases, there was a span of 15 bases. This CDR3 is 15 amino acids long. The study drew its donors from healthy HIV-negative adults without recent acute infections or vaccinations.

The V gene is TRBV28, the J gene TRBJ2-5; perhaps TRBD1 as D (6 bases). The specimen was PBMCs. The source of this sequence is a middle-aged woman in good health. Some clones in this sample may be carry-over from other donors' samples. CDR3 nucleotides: TGTGCCAGCAGTTTCCCCCCCGACAGGTTAGAGACCCAGTACTTC. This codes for CASSFPPDRLETQYF.